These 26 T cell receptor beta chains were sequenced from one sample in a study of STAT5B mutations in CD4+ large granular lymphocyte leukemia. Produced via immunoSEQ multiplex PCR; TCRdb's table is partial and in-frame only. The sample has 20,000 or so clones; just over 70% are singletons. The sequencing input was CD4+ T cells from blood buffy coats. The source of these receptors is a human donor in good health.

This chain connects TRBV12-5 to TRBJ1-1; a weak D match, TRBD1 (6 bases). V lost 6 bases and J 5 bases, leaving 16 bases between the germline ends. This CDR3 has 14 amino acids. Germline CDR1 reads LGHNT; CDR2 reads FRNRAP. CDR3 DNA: TGTGCTAGTGGCCACCTGCAGGGGAGGACTGAAGCTTTCTTT. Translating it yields CASGHLQGRTEAFF.

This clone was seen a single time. CDR3 DNA sequence: TGCGCCAGCAGTGCTATAGCCGGGACAGGGGTGGAGACCCAGTACTTC. This translates into CASSAIAGTGVETQYF. This chain uses TRBV10-1 with TRBJ2-5, with 10 bases aligning to TRBD1. Germline trimming cut 4 bases from V and 5 bases from J; bases unmatched to any gene: 10. From germline, CDR1 is WNHNN and CDR2 SYGVQD (reference sequence). This CDR3 spans 16 amino acids.

CDR3 coding DNA: TGTGCCAGCTCACCACATAGTCGGGCGGAGCTGTTTTTT. Amino acids: CASSPHSRAELFF. The V gene is TRBV18, the J gene TRBJ2-2, with D unresolved. This CDR3 has 13 residues. V was clipped by 1 base and J by 10 bases, with 10 bases between them. Germline V lookup: CDR1 KGHSH, CDR2 LQKENI.

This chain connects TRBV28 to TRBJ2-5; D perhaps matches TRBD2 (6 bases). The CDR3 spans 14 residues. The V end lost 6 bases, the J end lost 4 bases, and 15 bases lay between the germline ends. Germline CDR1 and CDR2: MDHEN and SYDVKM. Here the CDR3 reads CASRPQWGVETQYF. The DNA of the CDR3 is TGTGCCAGCAGGCCACAATGGGGGGTAGAGACCCAGTACTTC.

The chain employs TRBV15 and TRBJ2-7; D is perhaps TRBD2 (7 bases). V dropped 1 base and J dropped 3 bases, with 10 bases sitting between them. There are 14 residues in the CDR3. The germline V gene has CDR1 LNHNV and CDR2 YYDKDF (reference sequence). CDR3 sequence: CATSRAGGSYEQYF. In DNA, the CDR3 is TGTGCCACCAGCAGAGCGGGGGGCAGCTACGAGCAGTACTTC.

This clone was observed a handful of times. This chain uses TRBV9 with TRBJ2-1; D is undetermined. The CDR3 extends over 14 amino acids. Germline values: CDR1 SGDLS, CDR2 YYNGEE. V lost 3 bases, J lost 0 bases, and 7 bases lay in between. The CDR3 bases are TGTGCCAGCAGCGCCCGTAGCTCCTACAATGAGCAGTTCTTC. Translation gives CASSARSSYNEQFF. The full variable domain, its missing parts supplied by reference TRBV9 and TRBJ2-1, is DSGVTQTPKHLITATGQRVTLRCSPRSGDLSVYWYQQSLDQGLQFLIQYYNGEERAKGNILERFSAQQFPDLHSELNLSSLELGDSALYFCASSARSSYNEQFFGPGTRLTVL.

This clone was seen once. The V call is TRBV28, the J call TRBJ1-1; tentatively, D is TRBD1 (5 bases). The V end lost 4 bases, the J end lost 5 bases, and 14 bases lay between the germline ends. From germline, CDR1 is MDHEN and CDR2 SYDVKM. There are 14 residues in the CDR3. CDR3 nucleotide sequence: TGTGCCAGCAGTTCCCTTATGGGGGGGACTGAAGCTTTCTTT. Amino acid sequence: CASSSLMGGTEAFF.

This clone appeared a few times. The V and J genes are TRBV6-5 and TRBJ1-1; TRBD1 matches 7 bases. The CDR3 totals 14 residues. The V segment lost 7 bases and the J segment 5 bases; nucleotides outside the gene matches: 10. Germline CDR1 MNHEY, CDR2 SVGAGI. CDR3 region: CASNQQGMRTEAFF. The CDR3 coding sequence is TGTGCCAGCAACCAACAGGGGATGAGAACTGAAGCTTTCTTT.

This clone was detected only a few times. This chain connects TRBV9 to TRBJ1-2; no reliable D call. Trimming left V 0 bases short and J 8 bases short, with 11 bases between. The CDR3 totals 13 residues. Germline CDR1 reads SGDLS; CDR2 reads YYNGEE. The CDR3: CASSVAGRQGYTF. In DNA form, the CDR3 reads TGTGCCAGCAGCGTAGCCGGGAGGCAGGGCTACACCTTC.

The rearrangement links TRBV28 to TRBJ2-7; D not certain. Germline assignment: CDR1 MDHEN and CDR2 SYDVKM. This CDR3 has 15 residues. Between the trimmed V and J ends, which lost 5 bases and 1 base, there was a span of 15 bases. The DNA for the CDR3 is TGTGCCAGCAGTAGATTTGGATCCCTTTCCTACGAGCAGTACTTC. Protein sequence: CASSRFGSLSYEQYF. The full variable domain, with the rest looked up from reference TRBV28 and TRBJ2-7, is DVKVTQSSRYLVKRTGEKVFLECVQDMDHENMFWYRQDPGLGLRLIYFSYDVKMKEKGDIPEGYSVSREKKERFSLILESASTNQTSMYLCASSRFGSLSYEQYFGPGTRLTVT.

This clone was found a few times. The CDR3 spells CASSEADTRTEAFF. CDR3 in DNA: TGTGCCAGCAGTGAAGCGGACACCCGGACCGAAGCTTTCTTT. V is TRBV2 and J is TRBJ1-1, with TRBD1 as a possible D gene (5 bases). Per germline, CDR1 SNHLY and CDR2 FYNNEI. V gave up 0 bases and J gave up 8 bases, with 13 bases separating them. The CDR3 extends over 14 amino acids.

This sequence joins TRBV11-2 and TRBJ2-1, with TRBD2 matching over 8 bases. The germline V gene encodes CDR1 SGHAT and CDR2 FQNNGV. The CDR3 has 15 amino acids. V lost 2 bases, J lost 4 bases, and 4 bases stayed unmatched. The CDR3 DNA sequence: TGTGCCAGCAGCTTAATAGCGGGAACTTACAATGAGCAGTTCTTC. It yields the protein CASSLIAGTYNEQFF.

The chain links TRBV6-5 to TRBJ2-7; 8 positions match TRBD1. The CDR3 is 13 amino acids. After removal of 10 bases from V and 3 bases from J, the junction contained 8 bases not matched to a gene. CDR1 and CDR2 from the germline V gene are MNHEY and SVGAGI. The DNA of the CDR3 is TGTGCCACCGAGGACAGGGCGGGCTACGAGCAGTACTTC. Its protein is CATEDRAGYEQYF.

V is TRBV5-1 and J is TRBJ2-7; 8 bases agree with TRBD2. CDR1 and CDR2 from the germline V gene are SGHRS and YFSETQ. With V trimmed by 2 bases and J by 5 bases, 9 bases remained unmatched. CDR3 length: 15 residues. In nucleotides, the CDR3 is TGCGCCAGCAGCTTTTCAAGGTTCGGGGGGGACGAGCAGTACTTC. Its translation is CASSFSRFGGDEQYF. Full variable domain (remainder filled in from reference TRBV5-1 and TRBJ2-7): KAGVTQTPRYLIKTRGQQVTLSCSPISGHRSVSWYQQTPGQGLQFLFEYFSETQRNKGNFPGRFSGRQFSNSRSEMNVSTLELGDSALYLCASSFSRFGGDEQYFGPGTRLTVT.

As DNA, the CDR3 is TGTGCCAGCACCCCCTCTGACCAAGAGACCCAGTACTTC. Translated, it gives CASTPSDQETQYF. This chain uses TRBV6-5 with TRBJ2-5; D unclear. The CDR3 sequence is 13 residues long. CDR1 is MNHEY, CDR2 SVGAGI, per germline. Trimming took off 7 bases at V and 0 bases at J, with 9 bases between the two ends.

CDR3 bases: TGTGCCAGTAGTAACCCCAGATCGCAAGAGACCCAGTACTTC. Protein product: CASSNPRSQETQYF. This sequence joins TRBV19 and TRBJ2-5, with no clear D. The V end lost 4 bases, the J end lost 2 bases, and 11 bases lay between the germline ends. CDR1 and CDR2 from the germline V gene are LNHDA and SQIVND (reference sequence). The CDR3 runs to 14 residues. Full variable domain (missing parts from reference TRBV19 and TRBJ2-5): DGGITQSPKYLFRKEGQNVTLSCEQNLNHDAMYWYRQDPGQGLRLIYYSQIVNDFQKGDIAEGYSVSREKKESFPLTVTSAQKNPTAFYLCASSNPRSQETQYFGPGTRLLVL.

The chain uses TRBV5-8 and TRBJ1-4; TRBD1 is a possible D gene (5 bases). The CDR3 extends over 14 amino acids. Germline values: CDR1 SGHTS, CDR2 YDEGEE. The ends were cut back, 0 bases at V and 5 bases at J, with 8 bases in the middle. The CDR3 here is CASSLGQQNEKLFF. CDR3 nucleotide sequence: TGTGCCAGCAGCTTGGGACAGCAAAATGAAAAACTGTTTTTT.

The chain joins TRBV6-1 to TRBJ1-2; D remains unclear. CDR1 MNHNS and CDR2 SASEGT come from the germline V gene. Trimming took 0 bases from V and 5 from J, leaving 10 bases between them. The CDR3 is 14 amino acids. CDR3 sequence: CASSEAGRIYGYTF. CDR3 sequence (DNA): TGTGCCAGCAGTGAAGCGGGCAGGATATATGGCTACACCTTC.

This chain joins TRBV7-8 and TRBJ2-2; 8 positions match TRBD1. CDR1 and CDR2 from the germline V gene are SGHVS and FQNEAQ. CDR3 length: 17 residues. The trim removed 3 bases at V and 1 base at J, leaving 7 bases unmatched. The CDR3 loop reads CASSFPPGGRNTGELFF. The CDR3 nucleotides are TGTGCCAGCAGCTTTCCCCCAGGGGGCAGGAACACCGGGGAGCTGTTTTTT.

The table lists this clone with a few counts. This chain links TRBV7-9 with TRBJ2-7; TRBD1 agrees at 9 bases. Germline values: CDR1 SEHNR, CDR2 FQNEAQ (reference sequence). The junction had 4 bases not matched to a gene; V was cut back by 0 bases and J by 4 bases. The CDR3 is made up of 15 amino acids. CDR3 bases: TGTGCCAGCAGCTTAGCGAACAGGGGGCAATACGAGCAGTACTTC. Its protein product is CASSLANRGQYEQYF.

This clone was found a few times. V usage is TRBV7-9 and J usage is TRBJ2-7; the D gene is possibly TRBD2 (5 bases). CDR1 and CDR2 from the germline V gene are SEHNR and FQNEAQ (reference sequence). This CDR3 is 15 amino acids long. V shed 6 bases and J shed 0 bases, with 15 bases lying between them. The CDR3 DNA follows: TGTGCCAGCAGGCCCAGGACTTTAAGCTCCTACGAGCAGTACTTC. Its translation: CASRPRTLSSYEQYF.

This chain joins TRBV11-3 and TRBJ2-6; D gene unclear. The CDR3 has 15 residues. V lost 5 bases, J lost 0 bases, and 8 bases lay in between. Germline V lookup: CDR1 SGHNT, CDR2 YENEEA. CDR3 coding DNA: TGTGCCAGCAGCCCACAACTCTCTGGGGCCAACGTCCTGACTTTC. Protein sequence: CASSPQLSGANVLTF.

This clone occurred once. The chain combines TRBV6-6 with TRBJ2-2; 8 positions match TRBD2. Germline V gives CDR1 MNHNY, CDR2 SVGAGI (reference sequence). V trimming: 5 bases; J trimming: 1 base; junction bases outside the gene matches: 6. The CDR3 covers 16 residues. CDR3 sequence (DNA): TGTGCCAGCAGTAAATCGACTAGCGTGAACACCGGGGAGCTGTTTTTT. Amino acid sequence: CASSKSTSVNTGELFF.

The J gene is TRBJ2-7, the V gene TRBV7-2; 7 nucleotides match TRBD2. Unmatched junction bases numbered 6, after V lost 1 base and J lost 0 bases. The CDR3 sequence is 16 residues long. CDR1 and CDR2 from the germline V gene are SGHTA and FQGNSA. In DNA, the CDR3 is TGTGCCAGCAGCTTAGATCCAGCGGGGAGCTCCTACGAGCAGTACTTC. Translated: CASSLDPAGSSYEQYF. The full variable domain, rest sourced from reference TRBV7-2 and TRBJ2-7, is GAGVSQSPSNKVTEKGKDVELRCDPISGHTALYWYRQSLGQGLEFLIYFQGNSAPDKSGLPSDRFSAERTGGSVSTLTIQRTQQEDSAVYLCASSLDPAGSSYEQYFGPGTRLTVT.

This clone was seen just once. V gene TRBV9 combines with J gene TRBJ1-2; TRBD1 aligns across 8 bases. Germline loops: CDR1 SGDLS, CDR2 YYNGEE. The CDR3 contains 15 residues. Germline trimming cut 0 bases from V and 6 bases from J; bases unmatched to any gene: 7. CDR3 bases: TGTGCCAGCAGCGTAGTTCCCGGGACAGGAGATGGCTACACCTTC. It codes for CASSVVPGTGDGYTF.

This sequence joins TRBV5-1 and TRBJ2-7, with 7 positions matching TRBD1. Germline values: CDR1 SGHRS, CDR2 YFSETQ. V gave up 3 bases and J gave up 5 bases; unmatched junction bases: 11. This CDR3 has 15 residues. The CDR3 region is CASSSWTGLGDEQYF. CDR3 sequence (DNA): TGCGCCAGCAGCTCCTGGACAGGTCTTGGGGACGAGCAGTACTTC.